The present TCR beta chain was sequenced within a study of cytomegalovirus exposure and HLA in healthy donors. Notes on this clone: Its antigen is undetermined.

The table came from immunoSEQ multiplex PCR; TCRdb's copy has only in-frame clones and leaves some out. The table shows approximately 82,000 clones, with about 95% occurring only once. Study-wide results and caveats: Reports showed the classifier diagnosing cytomegalovirus status with high specificity and sensitivity. The dataset shows that most TCR sequences were rare, while some public TCRs occurred in many donors.

Germline loops: CDR1 MNHEY, CDR2 SVGAGI. This CDR3 contains 15 residues. V shed 2 bases and J 5 bases; nucleotides not matched to a gene: 7. This clonotype originated in a woman under 30 in good health and CMV-seronegative. The rearrangement links TRBV6-5 to TRBJ2-7; TRBD2 matches 9 bases. Sample: PBMCs. The CDR3 sequence: CASSYDAGGPNEQYF. CDR3 nucleotides: TGTGCCAGCAGTTACGACGCGGGGGGGCCAAACGAGCAGTACTTC.